These 9 T cell receptor beta chains were sequenced from one sample in a study of shared clonotypes between healthy human individuals. Method: immunoSEQ multiplex PCR; TCRdb's copy keeps in-frame clones and lacks some. The data contain 2 million to 3 million clones, 93% of them singletons. The sample comprised naive CD4+ T cells from PBMCs. Noted subset: CD45RA+ positively selected. The receptor set was obtained from a man between 18 and 29 years old in good health. Some clones in this sample may be carry-over from other donors' samples.

This clone has only one observation. The chain recombines TRBV6-6 with TRBJ2-5; 11 bases map to TRBD2. The CDR3 loop spans 16 amino acids. Losses at the gene ends were 4 bases for V and 5 bases for J; bases not matched to a gene: 9. Germline V gene sequence: CDR1 MNHNY, CDR2 SVGAGI (reference sequence). The CDR3 coding sequence is TGTGCCAGCAGTTGGACCGCGACTAGCGGGAAGGAGACCCAGTACTTC. Protein sequence: CASSWTATSGKETQYF.

The rearrangement joins TRBV11-2 to TRBJ2-5; no clear D. The J call may be incorrect, as the DNA end agrees better with TRBJ2-7. Looked up from germline, CDR1 is SGHAT and CDR2 is FQNNGV. CDR3 length: 13 residues. CDR3 sequence: CASSLEGWYEQYF. In DNA, the CDR3 is TGTGCCAGCAGCTTAGAGGGGTGGTACGAGCAGTACTTC.

The rearrangement joins TRBV28 to TRBJ1-5; D not certain. The CDR3 contains 14 residues. The V end was cut by 8 bases, the J end by 3 bases, with 14 bases between. Germline V gives CDR1 MDHEN, CDR2 SYDVKM. The CDR3 nucleotides read TGTGCCAGCTGTCAAGGGTTTTTCAATCAGCCCCAGCATTTT. It encodes CASCQGFFNQPQHF.

The chain couples TRBV18 to TRBJ2-3; D remains unclear. In germline, CDR1 is KGHSH, CDR2 LQKENI. Between the trimmed V and J ends, which lost 4 bases and 5 bases, there was a span of 13 bases. The CDR3 length is 14 residues. CDR3 sequence (DNA): TGTGCCAGCTCACGAACAAGGGTGTTAGATACGCAGTATTTT. It codes for CASSRTRVLDTQYF.

The chain combines TRBV19 with TRBJ2-3; TRBD2 agrees at 9 bases. Per germline, CDR1 LNHDA and CDR2 SQIVND (reference sequence). The CDR3 consists of 17 residues. V lost 5 bases to trimming and J lost 4 bases; unmatched junction nucleotides: 13. CDR3 residues: CASSPRGGSGSPDTQYF. The CDR3 nucleotides read TGTGCCAGTAGTCCGAGGGGTGGTAGCGGGAGCCCAGATACGCAGTATTTT.

The V and J genes are TRBV10-3 and TRBJ2-2; 11 bases agree with TRBD2. The CDR3 covers 17 residues. J lost 3 bases, V lost 3 bases, and 6 bases had no gene match. Germline CDR1 is ENHRY and CDR2 is SYGVKD. In DNA form, the CDR3 reads TGTGCCATCAGTGATGTTAGCGGGAGGGGTTACACCGGGGAGCTGTTTTTT. Encoded protein: CAISDVSGRGYTGELFF.

For the CDR3, the DNA is TGTGCCAGCAGCCCAATTCCTCTTCCTAGCTCCTACGAGCAGTACTTC. This encodes CASSPIPLPSSYEQYF. The chain carries TRBV9 and TRBJ2-7, with D hard to call. Trimming cost V 4 bases and J 0 bases, with 17 bases left between them. Germline CDR1 is SGDLS and CDR2 is YYNGEE. The CDR3 is 16 amino acids.

This chain joins TRBV7-9 and TRBJ1-1; no firm D call. Germline V gene sequence: CDR1 SEHNR, CDR2 FQNEAQ (reference sequence). This CDR3 is 14 amino acids long. V lost 7 bases to trimming and J lost 1 base, with 13 bases between them. CDR3 bases: TGTGCCAGCACCCATGGGTGGGGGAACACTGAAGCTTTCTTT. Protein product: CASTHGWGNTEAFF. Full variable domain (remainder filled in from reference TRBV7-9 and TRBJ1-1): DTGVSQNPRHKITKRGQNVTFRCDPISEHNRLYWYRQTLGQGPEFLTYFQNEAQLEKSRLLSDRFSAERPKGSFSTLEIQRTEQGDSAMYLCASTHGWGNTEAFFGQGTRLTVV.

The chain has TRBV5-4 and TRBJ2-6; no clear D gene. CDR3 length equals 17 residues. Germline V lookup: CDR1 SGHNT, CDR2 YYREEE (reference sequence). V lost 1 base to trimming and J lost 1 base, with 12 bases between them. CDR3: CASSLPLGGSGANVLTF. The CDR3 nucleotides are TGTGCCAGCAGCTTGCCCTTAGGCGGATCTGGGGCCAACGTCCTGACTTTC.